The rows below give T cell receptor beta chains drawn from one sample of a study of T cells after somatic rescue of genetic block. TCRdb keeps only in-frame clones here, not all; method: immunoSEQ multiplex PCR. The data show roughly 14,000 clones, with 72% seen just once and 14% held by the top ten. Sample: peripheral blood mononuclear cells (PBMCs). The receptors shown here come from a boy younger than 18. The CDR3 runs from the conserved cysteine through the conserved F or W. Each record gives: clone size, J gene, D gene, V gene, CDR3 DNA, CDR3 protein. D genes are given only for firm matches. Not all rows give a size; the values are once, few, many and, for expanded clones, a class.

>.|TRBJ2-1|TRBD1|TRBV27
TGTGCCAGCAGTTCGCCGGGACAGGGGGCGTATGAGCAGTTCTTC
CASSSPGQGAYEQFF
>.|TRBJ1-5|.|TRBV6-5
TGTGCCAGCAGTTACGGGAGGAATCAGCCCCAGCATTTT
CASSYGRNQPQHF
>.|TRBJ2-1|.|TRBV7-9
TGTGCCAGCAGCTTCAAAAGGGGGGTCCCCGGGATCGACAATGAGCAGTTCTTC
CASSFKRGVPGIDNEQFF
>.|TRBJ1-1|.|TRBV11-2
TGTGCCAGCAGCTTATATCCGGACAGAAGGAACACTGAAGCTTTCTTT
CASSLYPDRRNTEAFF
>.|TRBJ2-5|.|TRBV7-9
TGTGCCAGCAGCTTAACGGGTAGTGGTGAGACCCAGTACTTC
CASSLTGSGETQYF
>medium-sized|TRBJ1-5|.|TRBV5-1
TGCGCCAGCAGCCCTCAGATGGATAGCAATCAGCCCCAGCATTTT
CASSPQMDSNQPQHF
>.|TRBJ1-2|.|TRBV27
TGTGCCAGCAGTTTGAACAGGGTGTATGGCTACACCTTC
CASSLNRVYGYTF
>.|TRBJ1-2|.|TRBV6-6
TGTGCCAGTAGGAGACGGGGGAGCTCACTCTTC
CASRRRGSSLF
>.|TRBJ2-5|TRBD2|TRBV6-5
TGTGCCAGCAGTTATGAGGCTAGCGGATACCCAGAGACCCAGTACTTC
CASSYEASGYPETQYF
>.|TRBJ2-1|.|TRBV9
TGTGCCAGCAGCGTAAGGCACAATGAGCAGTTCTTC
CASSVRHNEQFF
>.|TRBJ2-5|.|TRBV7-9
TGTGCCAGCAGCTTTGATCTCAAGCAAGAGACCCAGTACTTC
CASSFDLKQETQYF
>.|TRBJ2-4|TRBD2|TRBV18
TGTGCCAGCTCAGCCAGGACTAGCGGGGAGGACATTCAGTACTTC
CASSARTSGEDIQYF
>once|TRBJ1-1|.|TRBV6-1
TGTGCCAGCAGAACTAACAGGGTGGGGAACACTGAAGCTTTCTTT
CASRTNRVGNTEAFF
>once|TRBJ1-4|.|TRBV10-3
TGTGCCATCAGTGAGTCATCAGGGCTAGGCGAAAAACTGTTTTTT
CAISESSGLGEKLFF
>.|TRBJ2-7|.|TRBV10-3
TGTGCCATCAGTGAGCTTTTGGGGGTCTACGAGCAGTACTTC
CAISELLGVYEQYF
>few|TRBJ2-7|TRBD2|TRBV10-3
TGTGCCATCAGTACTTCTTCTAGCGGGAGAAGTTCCCACGAGCAGTACTTC
CAISTSSSGRSSHEQYF
>.|TRBJ2-1|TRBD2|TRBV28
TGTGCCAGCAGTTCCCTCTTGACTAGCGGTGATCTCTACAATGAGCAGTTCTTC
CASSSLLTSGDLYNEQFF
>.|TRBJ2-2|.|TRBV19
TGTGCCAGTAGTGGTTTCGCGGGCACCGGGGAGCTGTTTTTT
CASSGFAGTGELFF
>few|TRBJ1-4|.|TRBV21-1
TGTGCCAGCAGCAAAGGACAGGCGGCTAATGAAAAACTGTTTTTT
CASSKGQAANEKLFF
>once|TRBJ1-5|.|TRBV19
TGTGCCAGTAGTATAGGGGGGGGGCTGAATCAGCCCCAGCATTTT
CASSIGGGLNQPQHF
>few|TRBJ1-4|.|TRBV28
TGTGCCAGCAGACCCCTGGGGGGCAATGAAAAACTGTTTTTT
CASRPLGGNEKLFF
>.|TRBJ2-3|.|TRBV5-1
TGCGCCAGCAGCTTGGATCGGGGTCTGGATACGCAGTATTTT
CASSLDRGLDTQYF
>once|TRBJ2-1|TRBD2|TRBV11-2
TGTGCCAGCAGCTTAGTACTAGCGGGAGGCGGTGAGCAGTTCTTC
CASSLVLAGGGEQFF
>medium-sized|TRBJ1-1|.|TRBV6-5
TGTGCCAGCAGTCATACAAAGGACAGCGAAGCTTTCTTT
CASSHTKDSEAFF
>.|TRBJ2-3|.|TRBV27
TGTGCCAGCAGTTGGAGGGCGAGCGGGAGCACAGATACGCAGTATTTT
CASSWRASGSTDTQYF
>.|TRBJ2-1|TRBD2|TRBV4-1
TGCGCCAGCAGCCCCCCAGAGGGCGGACTAGCGGGAACCGGAGGGATGCCCAATGAGCAGTTCTTC
CASSPPEGGLAGTGGMPNEQFF
>.|TRBJ1-2|TRBD1|TRBV25-1
TGTGCCAGCAAAGGGACAGGGCCTGGCTACACCTTC
CASKGTGPGYTF
>.|TRBJ2-7|TRBD1|TRBV5-1
TGCGCCAGCAGCTTGGATCCGGACAGGGCTAACTACGAGCAGTACTTC
CASSLDPDRANYEQYF
>.|TRBJ2-5|.|TRBV4-2
TGTGCCAGCAGCCAAGAAAAGGCGAGCGGCTATAAAGAGACCCAGTACTTC
CASSQEKASGYKETQYF
>.|TRBJ2-4|.|TRBV7-9
TGTGCCAGCAGCTTAATAGGAGGAAACATTCAGTACTTC
CASSLIGGNIQYF
>.|TRBJ1-3|.|TRBV18
TGTGCCAGCTCACCGACGGACCGTGGCTCTGGAAACACCATATATTTT
CASSPTDRGSGNTIYF
>.|TRBJ1-1|.|TRBV7-9
TGTGCCAGCAGCTTTGGGAGCACTGAAGCTTTCTTT
CASSFGSTEAFF
>.|TRBJ1-2|TRBD1|TRBV6-5
TGTGCCAGCAGTTACTACAGGGGCTATGGCTACACCTTC
CASSYYRGYGYTF
>.|TRBJ2-7|.|TRBV6-6
TGTGCCAGCAGCCTACAAGCTAGAACCTACGAGCAGTACTTC
CASSLQARTYEQYF
>medium-sized|TRBJ1-3|.|TRBV9
TGTGCCAGCAGCGCGCCGCCAGGGCCTTCTGGAAACACCATATATTTT
CASSAPPGPSGNTIYF
>few|TRBJ2-2|.|TRBV7-3
TGTGCCAGCAGCTTATGGGCTCATGACACCGGGGAGCTGTTTTTT
CASSLWAHDTGELFF
>few|TRBJ2-1|.|TRBV13
TGTGCCAGCAGCTTAGTAGCCCCGGTCTCCTACAATGAGCAGTTCTTC
CASSLVAPVSYNEQFF
>.|TRBJ1-3|TRBD1|TRBV19
TGTGCCAGTAGTTTGGACAGGGCCAGCTCTGGAAACACCATATATTTT
CASSLDRASSGNTIYF
>.|TRBJ1-1|.|TRBV18
TGTGCCAGCTCACCACTTGCACGTTCGAACACTGAAGCTTTCTTT
CASSPLARSNTEAFF
>few|TRBJ1-1|TRBD1|TRBV5-1
TGCGCCAGCAGCTTGGCCGAAGGGGGCGAGGTTGAAGCTTTCTTT
CASSLAEGGEVEAFF
>few|TRBJ2-5|TRBD2|TRBV28
TGTGCCAGCTCGAGACTAGCGGACCAAGAGACCCAGTACTTC
CASSRLADQETQYF
>.|TRBJ2-5|TRBD1|TRBV5-1
TGCGCCAGCAGCGCCCTGACAGGGGGCAGGGAGACCCAGTACTTC
CASSALTGGRETQYF
>.|TRBJ2-2|.|TRBV5-1
TGCGCCAGCAGCTCAGGCGGGGAGCTGTTTTTT
CASSSGGELFF
>.|TRBJ2-5|TRBD2|TRBV9
TGTGCCAGTTCCAAGACTAGCGGGAGGGCCCTCCAAGAGACCCAGTACTTC
CASSKTSGRALQETQYF
>once|TRBJ1-1|.|TRBV11-2
TGTGCCAGCAGCCCGGGCCAGGGCAGGGGAGGCACTGAAGCTTTCTTT
CASSPGQGRGGTEAFF
>few|TRBJ1-1|.|TRBV29-1
TGCAGCGTTGGGGAGAACACTGAAGCTTTCTTT
CSVGENTEAFF
>few|TRBJ2-1|TRBD2|TRBV4-1
TGCGCCAGCAGCCAAGACTATAGCGGGGGCAGCTCCTACAATGAGCAGTTCTTC
CASSQDYSGGSSYNEQFF
>.|TRBJ2-1|.|TRBV7-3
TGTGCCAGCAGCAAGACTAGAGAAGAAGGGAATGAGCAGTTCTTC
CASSKTREEGNEQFF
>.|TRBJ1-1|TRBD1|TRBV29-1
TGCAGCGTCCAGACAGGGGCGAACACTGAAGCTTTCTTT
CSVQTGANTEAFF
>.|TRBJ1-2|.|TRBV7-2
TGTGCCAGCAGCTTCGGGACAAACTATGGCTACACCTTC
CASSFGTNYGYTF
>few|TRBJ2-3|.|TRBV4-2
TGTGCCAGCAGCCAAGTTACTAGCACAGATACGCAGTATTTT
CASSQVTSTDTQYF
>.|TRBJ2-5|.|TRBV7-2
TGTGCCAGCAGCCCAGGGGTCCACAACCGGCAGACCCAGTACTTC
CASSPGVHNRQTQYF
>.|TRBJ2-5|.|TRBV7-3
TGTGCCAGCAGCTTCCAAGGGGGGGAAGAGACCCAGTACTTC
CASSFQGGEETQYF
>.|TRBJ1-3|.|TRBV7-9
TGTGCCAGCAGCTTCAGAACAGTCGCAAACACCATATATTTT
CASSFRTVANTIYF
>few|TRBJ2-7|.|TRBV6-5
TGTGCCAGCGCAGGTGGCGGCCCCTCCTACGAGCAGTACTTC
CASAGGGPSYEQYF